These T cell receptor beta chains were read from a single sample in a study of cytomegalovirus exposure and HLA in healthy donors. Generated by immunoSEQ multiplex PCR, the TCRdb table keeps only in-frame clones and is missing some. Here the sample spans some 150,000 clones, around 79% being singletons. Input material: PBMCs. The origin of the receptors is a man aged 35-49 years in good health and CMV-seropositive. Both conserved end residues are part of each CDR3. The D gene is left open where the match is weak. Some rows have no size entry. The others give once, few or many, or a class for an expanded clone.

>TRBJ1-5|few|TRBV2|TRBD1
TGTGCCAGCAGCCCCGGACAGGGAGGCAATCAGCCCCAGCATTTT
CASSPGQGGNQPQHF
>TRBJ1-5|NA|TRBV7-2|NA
TGTGCCAGCAGCTCAGGGGATGAGTGGCAGCCCCAGCATTTT
CASSSGDEWQPQHF
>TRBJ2-1|NA|TRBV27|TRBD2
TGTGCCAGCAGTTTTGGACTAGCGGGAGGACTCAGCTCCTACAATGAGCAGTTCTTC
CASSFGLAGGLSSYNEQFF
>TRBJ1-4|NA|TRBV9|TRBD1
TGTGCCAGCAGCGCCAGACAGGGAACTAATGAAAAACTGTTTTTT
CASSARQGTNEKLFF
>TRBJ1-1|NA|TRBV7-9|NA
TGTTCCAGCAGCTTAGCCCGGGGGGACACTGAAGCTTTCTTT
CSSSLARGDTEAFF
>TRBJ2-3|NA|TRBV27|TRBD2
TGTGCCAGCTATAAGGCGGGAGCCCAATACACAGATACGCAGTATTTT
CASYKAGAQYTDTQYF
>TRBJ2-3|NA|TRBV7-9|NA
TGTGCCAGCAGCTTCGAACAGGATACAGATACGCAGTATTTT
CASSFEQDTDTQYF
>TRBJ2-7|NA|TRBV5-5|TRBD2
TGTGCCAGCAGCCCTACACTAGCGGGAGTTTCTGGAGGCTACGAGCAGTACTTC
CASSPTLAGVSGGYEQYF
>TRBJ2-1|NA|TRBV7-9|TRBD2
TGTGCCAGCAGCTTTCTGGCGGGAGTTAACAATGAGCAGTTCTTC
CASSFLAGVNNEQFF
>TRBJ2-3|NA|TRBV2|TRBD2
TGTGCCAGCAGCCCCCCGACTAGCGGAAGCACAGATACGCAGTATTTT
CASSPPTSGSTDTQYF
>TRBJ1-2|NA|TRBV10-3|TRBD1
TGTGCCGCCCAACAGGGGTCAAGCTACGGCTACACCTTC
CAAQQGSSYGYTF
>TRBJ2-3|NA|TRBV18|NA
TGTGCCAGTTCACCATCGGCGGATGCTAGAGATACGCAGTATTTT
CASSPSADARDTQYF
>TRBJ2-5|once|TRBV30|TRBD2
TGTGCCTGGACCTTCGGGGCGGGAGTGCAAGAGACCCAGTACTTC
CAWTFGAGVQETQYF
>TRBJ2-1|once|TRBV25-1|TRBD2
TGTGCCAGCAGTGACTACGGGACTAGCGATGAGCAGTTCTTC
CASSDYGTSDEQFF
>TRBJ1-5|NA|TRBV7-2|TRBD1
TGTGCCAGCAGCTCACAGGGGAGCGCCAATCAGCCCCAGCATTTT
CASSSQGSANQPQHF
>TRBJ1-5|NA|TRBV2|TRBD1
TGTGCCAGCAGGAAGGGACAGCCGTACAATCAGCCCCAGCATTTT
CASRKGQPYNQPQHF
>TRBJ2-7|NA|TRBV6-1|TRBD1
TGTGCCAGCATAGAGGGGACAGGGGGCTACTACGAGCAGTACTTC
CASIEGTGGYYEQYF
>TRBJ2-7|NA|TRBV5-4|NA
TGTGCCAGCAGCTTGCCGCCCCCGGGGGACGAGCAGTACTTC
CASSLPPPGDEQYF
>TRBJ2-1|once|TRBV6-1|TRBD1
TGTGCCAGCAGTCAGGAGACAGGGTCCTACAATGAGCAGTTCTTC
CASSQETGSYNEQFF
>TRBJ2-1|NA|TRBV5-4|NA
TGTGCCAGCAGCTTCGACAGGAGCTCCTACAATGAGCAGTTCTTC
CASSFDRSSYNEQFF
>TRBJ1-5|NA|TRBV27|NA
TGTGCCAGCAGTTGGGGGGGGGATGGTCAGCCCCAGCATTTT
CASSWGGDGQPQHF
>TRBJ2-2|NA|TRBV6-1|NA
TGTGCCAGCAGTGACCGTGGACGGACCGGGACTGTCACCGGGGAGCTGTTTTTT
CASSDRGRTGTVTGELFF
>TRBJ1-2|NA|TRBV6-6|NA
TGTGCCAGCACCCAGGGTACCCTCTATGGCTACACCTTC
CASTQGTLYGYTF
>TRBJ2-1|few|TRBV14|NA
TGTGCCAGCAGTGTCAACTACAATGAGCAGTTCTTC
CASSVNYNEQFF
>TRBJ2-7|NA|TRBV5-1|TRBD2
TGCGCCAGCAGCTTCGGACTAGCGGGAGGTAACCCTCACGAGCAGTACTTC
CASSFGLAGGNPHEQYF
>TRBJ1-4|NA|TRBV7-8|NA
TGTGCCAGCAGCTTTGGAGGGGATGTTGAAAAACTGTTTTTT
CASSFGGDVEKLFF
>TRBJ1-2|NA|TRBV6-4|NA
TGTGCCAGCAGTGATGGGCAGGGGTATGGCTACACCTTC
CASSDGQGYGYTF
>TRBJ1-4|NA|TRBV28|NA
TGTGCCAGCAGGGTTGGGCAGGAAAAACTGTTTTTT
CASRVGQEKLFF
>TRBJ2-3|NA|TRBV4-1|TRBD1
TGCGCCAGCAGCCAAGATCCGACAGGGGGCACAGATACGCAGTATTTT
CASSQDPTGGTDTQYF
>TRBJ1-1|few|TRBV11-1|NA
TGTGCCAGCAGCTTAGACTCAGGGCTTGAAGCTTTCTTT
CASSLDSGLEAFF
>TRBJ1-3|few|TRBV5-1|NA
TGCGCCAGCAGCTTAGGGAGCTCTGGAAACACCATATATTTT
CASSLGSSGNTIYF
>TRBJ2-3|NA|TRBV4-1|NA
TGCGCCAGCAGCCAAGATGACAGATCCACAGATACGCAGTATTTT
CASSQDDRSTDTQYF
>TRBJ1-4|few|TRBV13|TRBD1
TGTGCCAGCAGCTCCGCCGACAGGGATCCTGAAAAACTGTTTTTT
CASSSADRDPEKLFF
>TRBJ2-7|NA|TRBV7-6|NA
TGTGCCAGCAGTTTGGGCAGCTTCTCCTACGAGCAGTACTTC
CASSLGSFSYEQYF
>TRBJ1-5|NA|TRBV6-1|NA
TGTGCCAGCAGGGACAATCTCAATCAGCCCCAGCATTTT
CASRDNLNQPQHF
>TRBJ2-7|once|TRBV2|NA
TGTGCCAGCAGTGAACAGGGGACCTTGGCTGAGGAGCAGTACTTC
CASSEQGTLAEEQYF
>TRBJ2-2|NA|TRBV6-5|NA
TGTGCCAGCAGTCTCTTCGGGGGAGATAACGGGGAGCTGTTTTTT
CASSLFGGDNGELFF
>TRBJ2-1|NA|TRBV9|TRBD2
TGTGCCAGCACAGGACTAGGTGGATACAATGAGCAGTTCTTC
CASTGLGGYNEQFF
>TRBJ2-1|NA|TRBV4-2|NA
TGTGCCAGCAGCCAAGGAAGCAGGGTAATAAATGAGCAGTTCTTC
CASSQGSRVINEQFF
>TRBJ2-1|NA|TRBV7-2|NA
TGTGCCAGCAGCTTAGATCTCAGCTCCTACAATGAGCAGTTCTTC
CASSLDLSSYNEQFF
>TRBJ2-1|few|TRBV7-9|TRBD2
TGTGCCAGCAGCTACGATAGCGGGAGGGCGGCGAATGAGCAGTTCTTC
CASSYDSGRAANEQFF
>TRBJ1-2|NA|TRBV27|NA
TGTGCCAGCAGTTTTGCAGGGCGCGAGGGCTACACCTTC
CASSFAGREGYTF